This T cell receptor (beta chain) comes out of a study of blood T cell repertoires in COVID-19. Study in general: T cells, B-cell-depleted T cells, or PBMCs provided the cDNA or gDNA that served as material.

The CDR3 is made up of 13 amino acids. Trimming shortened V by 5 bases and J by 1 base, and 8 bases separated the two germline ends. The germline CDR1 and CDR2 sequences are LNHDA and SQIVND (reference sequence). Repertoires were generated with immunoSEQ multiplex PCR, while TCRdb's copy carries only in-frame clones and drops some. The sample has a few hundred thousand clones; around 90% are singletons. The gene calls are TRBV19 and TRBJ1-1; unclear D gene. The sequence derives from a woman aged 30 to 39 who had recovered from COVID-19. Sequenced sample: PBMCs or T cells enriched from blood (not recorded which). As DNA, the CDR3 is TGTGCCAGTAGTTCACAGTGGAACACTGAAGCTTTCTTT. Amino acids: CASSSQWNTEAFF.